What follows are 20 T cell receptor beta chains derived from one specimen sequenced in a study of OX40 agonist ivuxolimab in advanced cancers. The method was immunoSEQ multiplex PCR; TCRdb's version includes in-frame clones alone and lacks a portion of them. Here the sample spans 60,000 to 65,000 clones, about 81% being singletons. Sequencing was performed on CD4+ or CD8+ T cells sorted from blood, taken in a trial of the OX40 agonist ivuxolimab. All receptors come from an adult with an advanced solid tumor such as melanoma, head and neck, liver or kidney cancer.

In this sample, this clone turned up once. V usage is TRBV28 and J usage is TRBJ2-1; no clear D gene. V was cut by 7 bases and J by 5 bases, with 9 bases left in between. CDR3 length equals 12 residues. Germline values: CDR1 MDHEN, CDR2 SYDVKM. Here the CDR3 DNA reads TGTGCCAGCACTCAGAACCACAATGAGCAGTTCTTC. Encoded protein: CASTQNHNEQFF.

V gene TRBV27 combines with J gene TRBJ1-1; D is ambiguous. This CDR3 contains 17 residues. Germline V gives CDR1 MNHEY, CDR2 SMNVEV (reference sequence). Trimming took 4 bases from V and 3 from J, leaving 21 bases between them. The CDR3 DNA is TGTGCCAGCAGTTACGGCTGGGCCCGAGCATCGGACACTGAAGCTTTCTTT. Its protein is CASSYGWARASDTEAFF.

The V gene is TRBV7-3, the J gene TRBJ2-1, with TRBD1 matching 8 bases. The CDR3 has 16 residues. V was clipped by 4 bases and J by 7 bases; unmatched bases: 12. The germline gives CDR1 SGHTA, CDR2 FQGTGA. The CDR3 loop reads CASSYGRAGGKNEQFF. The DNA for the CDR3 is TGTGCCAGCAGCTATGGTCGGGCAGGGGGCAAGAATGAGCAGTTCTTC.

The rearrangement joins TRBV18 to TRBJ2-3, with D perhaps assigned TRBD1 or TRBD2 (7 bases each). The CDR3 has 17 amino acids. Germline CDR1 reads KGHSH; CDR2 reads LQKENI. V was trimmed by 4 bases and J by 4 bases, leaving 21 bases between them. CDR3 residues: CASSLKSQGGMADTQYF. Written as DNA, the CDR3 is TGTGCCAGCTCACTAAAATCCCAGGGGGGGATGGCAGATACGCAGTATTTT.

For this clone: Compared with germline, one end of the junction differs, possibly owing to a read error. Written as DNA, the CDR3 is TGTGCCAGCAGCCTAACGGGTTCCACAGCTAACTATGGCTACACCTTC. The encoded protein is CASSLTGSTANYGYTF. The chain links TRBV7-3 to TRBJ1-2; D ambiguous. This CDR3 has 16 residues. Per germline, CDR1 SGHTA and CDR2 FQGTGA.

The chain recombines TRBV15 with TRBJ2-4; 7 bases fit TRBD2. From germline, CDR1 is LNHNV and CDR2 YYDKDF (reference sequence). V was clipped by 8 bases and J by 1 base; unmatched bases: 5. This CDR3 contains 14 residues. CDR3 sequence: CATHLGGAKNIQYF. The CDR3 DNA sequence: TGTGCCACCCACCTGGGGGGGGCCAAAAACATTCAGTACTTC.

The chain carries TRBV19 and TRBJ2-7; the D is unclear. The germline CDR1 and CDR2 sequences are LNHDA and SQIVND (reference sequence). The CDR3 is 13 amino acids. V was pared by 1 base and J by 2 bases, with 6 bases between. Here the CDR3 DNA reads TGTGCCAGTAGTATAGCTGGACCCTACGAGCAGTACTTC. As protein: CASSIAGPYEQYF.

This clone was counted once. Here the CDR3 reads CAISEGGGEQYF. The CDR3 region has the DNA TGTGCCATCAGTGAGGGGGGAGGCGAGCAGTACTTC. The V gene is TRBV10-3, the J gene TRBJ2-7; D might be TRBD2 (6 bases). With 2 bases removed from V and 6 bases from J, the gap between germline ends came to 8 bases. From germline, CDR1 is ENHRY and CDR2 SYGVKD. CDR3 size: 12 residues.

V gene TRBV6-6 combines with J gene TRBJ1-1, with D possibly matching TRBD1 (5 bases). Per the germline V gene, CDR1 is MNHNY and CDR2 is SVGAGI (reference sequence). Between the trimmed V and J ends, which lost 7 bases and 3 bases, there was a span of 15 bases. This CDR3 has 14 amino acids. In DNA, the CDR3 is TGTGCCAGCACCCGCCATGTAGGGGACACTGAAGCTTTCTTT. Translated, it gives CASTRHVGDTEAFF.

The J gene is TRBJ1-2, the V gene TRBV5-1, with 7 bases that match TRBD1. Looked up from germline, CDR1 is SGHRS and CDR2 is YFSETQ. Trimming at V came to 4 bases and at J to 6 bases, leaving 6 bases not matched to a gene. The CDR3 spans 13 residues. The CDR3, as DNA: TGCGCCAGCAGCGGAGCCGGGACAGATGGCTACACCTTC. The encoded protein is CASSGAGTDGYTF.

Here the CDR3 reads CASSLWTNSYNEQFF. The CDR3 DNA sequence: TGTGCCAGCAGCTTATGGACAAACTCCTACAATGAGCAGTTCTTC. The chain couples TRBV7-2 to TRBJ2-1; possible D gene TRBD1, 5 bases. The germline V gene has CDR1 SGHTA and CDR2 FQGNSA. Trimming pared 2 bases from V and 0 bases from J, leaving 8 bases between. This CDR3 is built from 15 residues.

This clone is medium-sized (0.01 to 0.1%) by share. The chain is built from TRBV2 and TRBJ1-4; D is possibly TRBD1 (5 bases). There are 16 residues in the CDR3. Germline CDR1 SNHLY, CDR2 FYNNEI. Trimming shortened V by 3 bases and J by 0 bases, and 11 bases separated the two germline ends. CDR3 loop: CASSEGRRATNEKLFF. Written as DNA, the CDR3 is TGTGCCAGCAGTGAGGGGCGGAGGGCAACTAATGAAAAACTGTTTTTT.

The chain is built from TRBV25-1 and TRBJ1-6; 7 bases are a match to TRBD1. Germline lookup yields CDR1 MGHDK and CDR2 SYGVNS. The ends lost 5 bases at V and 7 bases at J; junction bases unmatched: 8. CDR3 size: 15 residues. The CDR3 nucleotides read TGTGCCAGCAGTTATACGGGACAGACCAATTCACCCCTCCACTTT. The encoded protein is CASSYTGQTNSPLHF.

The gene calls are TRBV7-3 and TRBJ2-3, with a weak D call TRBD2 (6 bases). The CDR3 consists of 15 residues. V lost 1 base and J 2 bases, leaving 10 bases between the germline ends. Germline assignment: CDR1 SGHTA and CDR2 FQGTGA. The DNA of the CDR3 is TGTGCCAGCAGCTTAAAGGGGACTTCCACAGATACGCAGTATTTT. The encoded protein is CASSLKGTSTDTQYF. Combining the CDR3 with reference TRBV7-3 and TRBJ2-3 gives the whole variable domain GAGVSQTPSNKVTEKGKYVELRCDPISGHTALYWYRQSLGQGPEFLIYFQGTGAADDSGLPNDRFFAVRPEGSVSTLKIQRTERGDSAVYLCASSLKGTSTDTQYFGPGTRLTVL.

The chain employs TRBV2 and TRBJ2-7; D is undetermined. The germline CDR1 and CDR2 sequences are SNHLY and FYNNEI. The CDR3 loop spans 12 amino acids. Deletions cut 0 bases from V and 7 bases from J, with 7 bases between. The CDR3 sequence: CASSEAGGEQYF. The DNA for the CDR3 is TGTGCCAGCAGTGAAGCGGGCGGTGAGCAGTACTTC.

This clone has only a few counts. The CDR3 region is CATSKIQEYNEQFF. The CDR3 nucleotides read TGTGCCACCAGCAAAATACAGGAGTACAATGAGCAGTTCTTC. The chain links TRBV15 to TRBJ2-1; maybe TRBD1 (5 bases). V was clipped by 4 bases and J by 4 bases, with 11 bases between them. Germline CDR1 reads LNHNV; CDR2 reads YYDKDF (reference sequence). The CDR3 totals 14 residues.

There are a few counts of this clone. The rearrangement links TRBV9 to TRBJ2-5; TRBD1 or TRBD2 may be the D gene (6 bases each). CDR1 is SGDLS, CDR2 YYNGEE, per germline. This CDR3 has 15 amino acids. V lost 0 bases and J lost 4, with 13 bases in between. The CDR3 DNA is TGTGCCAGCAGCGTAGGTGGGGGGCCCTTAGAGACCCAGTACTTC. Translated: CASSVGGGPLETQYF.

J is TRBJ2-7 and V is TRBV5-1; D is perhaps TRBD1 or TRBD2 (5 bases each). This CDR3 is built from 14 residues. V lost 4 bases, J lost 0 bases, and 11 bases lay in between. Germline loops: CDR1 SGHRS, CDR2 YFSETQ. The DNA for the CDR3 is TGCGCCAGCAGCCGGGACGAGAGCTCCTACGAGCAGTACTTC. This encodes CASSRDESSYEQYF.

The chain joins TRBV7-6 to TRBJ2-1; 14 bases map to TRBD2. This CDR3 has 17 amino acids. With V trimmed by 1 base and J by 7 bases, 6 bases remained unmatched. The germline V gene encodes CDR1 SGHVS and CDR2 FNYEAQ. The CDR3 here is CASSLGQGTSGRNEQFF. The CDR3 DNA is TGTGCCAGCAGCTTAGGGCAGGGGACTAGCGGGAGAAATGAGCAGTTCTTC.

The J gene is TRBJ2-3, the V gene TRBV5-1; 8 bases match TRBD2. Germline V lookup: CDR1 SGHRS, CDR2 YFSETQ. The ends lost 1 base at V and 3 bases at J; junction bases unmatched: 4. CDR3 length: 15 residues. The CDR3 protein is CASSLLAGGTDTQYF. Here the CDR3 DNA reads TGCGCCAGCAGCTTGCTAGCGGGCGGGACAGATACGCAGTATTTT.